One sample yielded the 20 T cell receptor beta chains listed below, sequenced in a study of tissue T cells after allogeneic stem cell transplantation. The assay was immunoSEQ multiplex PCR, and TCRdb's table has in-frame clones only and misses some. Of about 28,000 clones in the sample, over 75% were seen once. The material was blood, obtained before transplantation. All receptors come from a woman between 18 and 50 years old who later had graft-versus-host disease after an allogeneic stem cell transplant.

This clone was seen a handful of times. The chain carries TRBV7-9 and TRBJ2-1; D unresolved. V was shortened by 5 bases and J by 0 bases, with 14 bases between the two germline ends. Germline V lookup: CDR1 SEHNR, CDR2 FQNEAQ (reference sequence). The CDR3 covers 16 residues. The CDR3 sequence: CASSRRPDSSYNEQFF. CDR3 sequence (DNA): TGTGCCAGCAGCCGCCGTCCGGATAGCTCCTACAATGAGCAGTTCTTC.

The chain carries TRBV11-3 and TRBJ2-2; TRBD1 matches at 8 bases. Per the germline V gene, CDR1 is SGHNT and CDR2 is YENEEA. The CDR3 spans 16 residues. The V segment lost 4 bases and the J segment 5 bases; nucleotides outside the gene matches: 9. The CDR3 is CASSSGQDPRTGELFF. The CDR3 DNA is TGTGCCAGCAGCTCGGGACAGGACCCTAGGACCGGGGAGCTGTTTTTT.

The chain is built from TRBV9 and TRBJ2-1; no reliable D call. V lost 0 bases, J lost 9 bases, and 10 bases lay in between. This CDR3 region has 13 residues. Germline V CDR1 and CDR2: SGDLS, YYNGEE. Here the CDR3 DNA reads TGTGCCAGCAGCGTAGGGAGTGCGACTGAGCAGTTCTTC. Protein: CASSVGSATEQFF.

V is TRBV6-2 or TRBV6-3 and J is TRBJ1-1, with D maybe TRBD1 (6 bases). The germline gives CDR1 MNHEY, CDR2 SVGEGT. This CDR3 region has 14 residues. V lost 5 bases and J lost 3, with 13 bases in between. The CDR3 DNA sequence: TGTGCCAGCAGTCCGTCAGGGGATCACACTGAAGCTTTCTTT. It codes for CASSPSGDHTEAFF.

The V call is TRBV27, the J call TRBJ1-1, with a possible D match to TRBD1 (6 bases). V was pared by 4 bases and J by 6 bases, with 12 bases between. Germline values: CDR1 MNHEY, CDR2 SMNVEV (reference sequence). The CDR3 is made up of 13 amino acids. The CDR3 DNA is TGTGCCAGCAGTTATGGGGGGGGCTCTGAAGCTTTCTTT. Translation: CASSYGGGSEAFF.

The gene calls are TRBV5-5 and TRBJ2-7; D is uncertain. Germline V gives CDR1 SGHKS, CDR2 YYEKEE (reference sequence). The V end lost 1 base, the J end lost 3 bases, and 8 bases lay between the germline ends. This CDR3 spans 13 amino acids. This CDR3 is CASSLSWGYEQYF. For the CDR3, the DNA is TGTGCCAGCAGCTTGTCGTGGGGCTACGAGCAGTACTTC. Based on the CDR3 plus reference TRBV5-5 and TRBJ2-7, the full variable domain is DAGVTQSPTHLIKTRGQQVTLRCSPISGHKSVSWYQQVLGQGPQFIFQYYEKEERGRGNFPDRFSARQFPNYSSELNVNALLLGDSALYLCASSLSWGYEQYFGPGTRLTVT.

This chain joins TRBV9 and TRBJ2-5; the match to TRBD2 covers 8 bases. Looked up from germline, CDR1 is SGDLS and CDR2 is YYNGEE. This CDR3 has 14 amino acids. J was trimmed by 5 bases and V by 3 bases; bases with no gene match: 6. CDR3 amino acids: CASSANSGKETQYF. The CDR3 DNA reads TGTGCCAGCAGCGCCAATAGCGGGAAGGAGACCCAGTACTTC.

This clone has only a few counts. The gene calls are TRBV2 and TRBJ2-2, with unresolved D. The V end lost 9 bases, the J end lost 1 base, and 12 bases lay between the germline ends. CDR3 length: 14 residues. The germline CDR1 and CDR2 sequences are SNHLY and FYNNEI. The CDR3 nucleotides read TGTGCCAGAAGAGACATCCAGAACACCGGGGAGCTGTTTTTT. Translating gives CARRDIQNTGELFF. The full variable domain, its missing parts supplied by reference TRBV2 and TRBJ2-2, is EPEVTQTPSHQVTQMGQEVILRCVPISNHLYFYWYRQILGQKVEFLVSFYNNEISEKSEIFDDQFSVERPDGSNFTLKIRSTKLEDSAMYFCARRDIQNTGELFFGEGSRLTVL.

This clone was counted between two and nine times. This chain joins TRBV2 and TRBJ2-3, with D unresolved. CDR1 is SNHLY and CDR2 is FYNNEI in the germline V gene. Between the trimmed V and J ends, which lost 8 bases and 10 bases, there was a span of 13 bases. The CDR3 loop spans 11 amino acids. The DNA of the CDR3 is TGTGCCAGCCAAGCAGGAAGTTCGCAGTATTTT. Its protein is CASQAGSSQYF.

In DNA form, the CDR3 reads TGTGCCAGCGGACAGGGGGTCCCTGTAACCACTGAAGCTTTCTTT. Its translation: CASGQGVPVTTEAFF. The chain combines TRBV9 with TRBJ1-1, with TRBD1 matching 10 bases. This CDR3 has 15 residues. With 7 bases clipped from V and 4 bases from J, the junction kept 10 bases outside the gene matches. Germline loops: CDR1 SGDLS, CDR2 YYNGEE.

Only one count was recorded for this clone. The V gene is TRBV9, the J gene TRBJ2-1; TRBD2 agrees at 12 bases. The germline V gene encodes CDR1 SGDLS and CDR2 YYNGEE. V dropped 8 bases and J dropped 3; count of bases not matched to a gene: 6. The CDR3 extends over 15 amino acids. The CDR3 region has the DNA TGTGCCAGTACCCGGACTAGCGGGATCTACAATGAGCAGTTCTTC. Its translation: CASTRTSGIYNEQFF.

The chain combines TRBV6-2 or TRBV6-3 with TRBJ1-5; 10 nucleotides match TRBD1. V lost 2 bases and J lost 3; bases outside the gene matches: 7. This CDR3 comprises 17 residues. Germline V gene sequence: CDR1 MNHEY, CDR2 SVGEGT. This chain's CDR3 is CASSYPGQGPLNQPQHF. CDR3 DNA: TGTGCCAGCAGTTACCCGGGACAGGGGCCCCTCAATCAGCCCCAGCATTTT.

The chain combines TRBV5-1 with TRBJ1-1; 8 bases line up with TRBD1. The CDR3 is 17 residues long. The V gene end was trimmed by 3 bases and the J gene end by 5 bases; junction bases not matched to a gene: 15. CDR1 is SGHRS and CDR2 is YFSETQ in the germline V gene. The CDR3 DNA reads as TGCGCCAGCAGCTCGTACCGGACAGGGCCCGAGTTTACTGAAGCTTTCTTT. As protein: CASSSYRTGPEFTEAFF.

V gene TRBV7-9 combines with J gene TRBJ2-3; D is perhaps TRBD1 (5 bases). This CDR3 has 16 residues. Trimming took 0 bases from V and 4 from J, leaving 14 bases between them. Germline values: CDR1 SEHNR, CDR2 FQNEAQ (reference sequence). The CDR3 sequence is CASSLAQGGGADTQYF. The CDR3, as DNA: TGTGCCAGCAGCTTAGCCCAGGGTGGTGGGGCAGATACGCAGTATTTT.

V and J are TRBV28 and TRBJ1-2; 7 positions agree with TRBD1. Germline-derived CDR1 and CDR2 are MDHEN and SYDVKM. Trimming cost V 5 bases and J 3 bases; bases outside gene matches: 9. The CDR3 loop spans 15 amino acids. CDR3 DNA: TGTGCCAGCAGTGCCCGGACAGGAAGGGACTATGGCTACACCTTC. Encoded protein: CASSARTGRDYGYTF.

The V call is TRBV6-5, the J call TRBJ1-1; D ambiguous. The CDR3 has 11 residues. Trimming pared 2 bases from V and 12 bases from J, leaving 10 bases between. Germline CDR1 is MNHEY and CDR2 is SVGAGI. The CDR3 coding sequence is TGTGCCAGCAGTTACCCGCCGTTAACTTTCTTT. This gives the protein CASSYPPLTFF.

The V gene is TRBV27, the J gene TRBJ2-4; D gene ambiguous. V lost 5 bases and J 4 bases, leaving 12 bases between the germline ends. The CDR3 is made up of 14 amino acids. In germline, CDR1 is MNHEY, CDR2 SMNVEV (reference sequence). CDR3 DNA sequence: TGTGCCAGCAGTAGTCTGGTTGGGAAAAACATTCAGTACTTC. Translated: CASSSLVGKNIQYF.

The CDR3 bases are TGTGCCAGCAGCTTAGGGGGACAGGGGAATCAGCCCCAGCATTTT. It is translated as CASSLGGQGNQPQHF. The rearrangement joins TRBV11-2 to TRBJ1-5; 10 bases agree with TRBD1. Germline V gives CDR1 SGHAT, CDR2 FQNNGV. The junction had 1 base not matched to a gene; V was cut back by 1 base and J by 4 bases. The CDR3 totals 15 residues. Combining the CDR3 with reference TRBV11-2 and TRBJ1-5 gives the whole variable domain EAGVAQSPRYKIIEKRQSVAFWCNPISGHATLYWYQQILGQGPKLLIQFQNNGVVDDSQLPKDRFSAERLKGVDSTLKIQPAKLEDSAVYLCASSLGGQGNQPQHFGDGTRLSIL.

The chain recombines TRBV7-9 with TRBJ2-5, with TRBD2 identical over 11 bases. CDR1 and CDR2 (germline): SEHNR, FQNEAQ (reference sequence). V lost 1 base to trimming and J lost 5 bases; unmatched junction nucleotides: 6. The CDR3 loop spans 16 amino acids. The CDR3 sequence is CASSLVLAGVWETQYF. The CDR3 DNA follows: TGTGCCAGCAGCTTAGTACTAGCGGGAGTTTGGGAGACCCAGTACTTC.

This clone was seen more than once but under ten times. The gene calls are TRBV6-1 and TRBJ2-7; D gene unclear. Between the trimmed V and J ends, which lost 4 bases and 0 bases, there was a span of 16 bases. The CDR3 spans 16 residues. From germline, CDR1 is MNHNS and CDR2 SASEGT. The DNA of the CDR3 is TGTGCCAGCAGTGCCCCTAGTAGCAGCAGCTCCTACGAGCAGTACTTC. Protein sequence: CASSAPSSSSSYEQYF.